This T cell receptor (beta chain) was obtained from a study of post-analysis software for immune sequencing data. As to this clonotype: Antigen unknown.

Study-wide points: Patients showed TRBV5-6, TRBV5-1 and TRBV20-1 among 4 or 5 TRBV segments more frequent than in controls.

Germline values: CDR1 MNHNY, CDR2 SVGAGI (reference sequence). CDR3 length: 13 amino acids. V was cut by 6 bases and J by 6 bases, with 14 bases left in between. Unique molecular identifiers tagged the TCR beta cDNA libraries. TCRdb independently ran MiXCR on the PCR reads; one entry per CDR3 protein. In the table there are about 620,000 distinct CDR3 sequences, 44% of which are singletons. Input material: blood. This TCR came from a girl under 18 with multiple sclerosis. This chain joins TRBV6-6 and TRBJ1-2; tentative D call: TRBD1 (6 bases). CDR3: CASRSGQLDGYTF. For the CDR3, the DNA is TGTGCCAGCAGGTCCGGACAGCTGGATGGCTACACCTTC.